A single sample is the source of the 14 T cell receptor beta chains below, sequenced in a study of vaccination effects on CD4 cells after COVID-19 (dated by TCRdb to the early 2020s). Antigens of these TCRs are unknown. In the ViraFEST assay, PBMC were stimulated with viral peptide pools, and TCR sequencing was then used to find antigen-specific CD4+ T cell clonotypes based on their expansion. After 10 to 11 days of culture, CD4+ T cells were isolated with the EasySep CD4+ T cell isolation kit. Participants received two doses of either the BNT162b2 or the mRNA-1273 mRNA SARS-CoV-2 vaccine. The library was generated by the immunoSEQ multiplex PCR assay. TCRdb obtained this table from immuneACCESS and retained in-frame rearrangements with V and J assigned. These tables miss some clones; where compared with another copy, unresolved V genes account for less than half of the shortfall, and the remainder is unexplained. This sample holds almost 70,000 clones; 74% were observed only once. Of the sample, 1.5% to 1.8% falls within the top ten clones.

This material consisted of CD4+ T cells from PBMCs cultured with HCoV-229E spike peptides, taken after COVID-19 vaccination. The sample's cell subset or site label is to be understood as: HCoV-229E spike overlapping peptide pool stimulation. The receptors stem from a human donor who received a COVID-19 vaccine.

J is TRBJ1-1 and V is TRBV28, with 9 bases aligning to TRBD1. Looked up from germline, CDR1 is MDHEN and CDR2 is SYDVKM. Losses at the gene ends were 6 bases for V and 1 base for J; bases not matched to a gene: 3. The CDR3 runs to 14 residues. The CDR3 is CASSTGGSNTEAFF. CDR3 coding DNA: TGTGCCAGCAGCACAGGGGGCTCGAACACTGAAGCTTTCTTT. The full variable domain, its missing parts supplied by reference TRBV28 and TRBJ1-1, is DVKVTQSSRYLVKRTGEKVFLECVQDMDHENMFWYRQDPGLGLRLIYFSYDVKMKEKGDIPEGYSVSREKKERFSLILESASTNQTSMYLCASSTGGSNTEAFFGQGTRLTVV.

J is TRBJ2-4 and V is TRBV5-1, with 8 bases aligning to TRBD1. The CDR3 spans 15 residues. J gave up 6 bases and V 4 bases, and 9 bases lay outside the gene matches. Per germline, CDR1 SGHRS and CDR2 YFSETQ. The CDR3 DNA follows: TGCGCCAGCAGCATGAGACAGGGGACGGGAAACATTCAGTACTTC. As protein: CASSMRQGTGNIQYF.

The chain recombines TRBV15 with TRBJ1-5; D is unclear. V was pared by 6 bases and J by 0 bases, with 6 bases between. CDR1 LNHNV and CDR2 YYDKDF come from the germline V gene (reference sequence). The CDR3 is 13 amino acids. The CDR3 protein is CATRRYSNQPQHF. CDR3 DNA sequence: TGTGCCACCAGGAGGTATAGCAATCAGCCCCAGCATTTT. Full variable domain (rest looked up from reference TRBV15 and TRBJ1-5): DAMVIQNPRYQVTQFGKPVTLSCSQTLNHNVMYWYQQKSSQAPKLLFHYYDKDFNNEADTPDNFQSRRPNTSFCFLDIRSPGLGDTAMYLCATRRYSNQPQHFGDGTRLSIL.

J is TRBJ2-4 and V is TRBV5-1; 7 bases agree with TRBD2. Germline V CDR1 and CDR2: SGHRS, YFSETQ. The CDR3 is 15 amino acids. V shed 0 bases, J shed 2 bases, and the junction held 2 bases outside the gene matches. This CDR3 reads CASSLELATKNIQYF. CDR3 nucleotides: TGCGCCAGCAGCTTGGAACTAGCGACCAAAAACATTCAGTACTTC.

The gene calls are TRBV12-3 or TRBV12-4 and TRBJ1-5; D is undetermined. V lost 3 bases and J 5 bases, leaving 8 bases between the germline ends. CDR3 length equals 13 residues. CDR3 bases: TGTGCCAGCAGTTTTGCTGCAGATCAGCCCCAGCATTTT. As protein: CASSFAADQPQHF.

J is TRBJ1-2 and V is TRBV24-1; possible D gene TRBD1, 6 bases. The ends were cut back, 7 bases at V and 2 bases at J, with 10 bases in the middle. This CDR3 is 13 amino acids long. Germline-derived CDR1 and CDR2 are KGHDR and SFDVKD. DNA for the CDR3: TGTGCCACCAGCAAGGGGGGGAACTATGGCTACACCTTC. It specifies CATSKGGNYGYTF.

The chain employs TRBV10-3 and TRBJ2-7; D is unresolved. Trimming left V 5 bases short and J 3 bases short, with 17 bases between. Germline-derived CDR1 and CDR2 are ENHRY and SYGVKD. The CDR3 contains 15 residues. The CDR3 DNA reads TGTGCCATCAGTACCACCTTTCTGGTTAGCTACGAGCAGTACGTC. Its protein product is CAISTTFLVSYEQYV.

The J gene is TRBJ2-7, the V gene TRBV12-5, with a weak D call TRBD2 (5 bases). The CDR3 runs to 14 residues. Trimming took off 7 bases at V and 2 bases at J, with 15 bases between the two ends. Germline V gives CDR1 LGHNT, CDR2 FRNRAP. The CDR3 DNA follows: TGTGCTAGTGCCCCTCCCACGGGGACCTACGAGCAGTACGTC. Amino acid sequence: CASAPPTGTYEQYV.

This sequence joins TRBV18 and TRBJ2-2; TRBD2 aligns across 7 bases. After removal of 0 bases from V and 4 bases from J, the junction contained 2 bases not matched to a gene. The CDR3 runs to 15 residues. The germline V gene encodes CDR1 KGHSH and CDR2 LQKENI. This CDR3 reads CASSPPGRGTGELFF. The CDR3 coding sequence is TGTGCCAGCTCACCACCGGGGAGGGGCACCGGGGAGCTGTTTTTT.

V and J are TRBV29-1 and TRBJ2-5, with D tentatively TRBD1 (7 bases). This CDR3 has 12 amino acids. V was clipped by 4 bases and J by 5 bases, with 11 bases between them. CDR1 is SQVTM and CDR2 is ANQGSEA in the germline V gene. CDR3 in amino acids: CSVGAGGETQYF. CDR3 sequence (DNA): TGCAGCGTTGGGGCAGGGGGGGAGACCCAGTACTTC. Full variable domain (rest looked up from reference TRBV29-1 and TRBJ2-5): SAVISQKPSRDICQRGTSLTIQCQVDSQVTMMFWYRQQPGQSLTLIATANQGSEATYESGFVIDKFPISRPNLTFSTLTVSNMSPEDSSIYLCSVGAGGETQYFGPGTRLLVL.

Written as DNA, the CDR3 is TGTGCCAGCAGCCAACAGGGACTAGCGGGGGGTGAGACCCAGTACTTC. As protein: CASSQQGLAGGETQYF. V usage is TRBV7-2 and J usage is TRBJ2-5; 15 nucleotides align to TRBD2. From germline, CDR1 is SGHTA and CDR2 FQGNSA. The CDR3 totals 16 residues. V lost 5 bases to trimming and J lost 5 bases; unmatched junction nucleotides: 6. Using reference TRBV7-2 and TRBJ2-5 for the parts outside the CDR3, the full variable domain is GAGVSQSPSNKVTEKGKDVELRCDPISGHTALYWYRQSLGQGLEFLIYFQGNSAPDKSGLPSDRFSAERTGGSVSTLTIQRTQQEDSAVYLCASSQQGLAGGETQYFGPGTRLLVL.

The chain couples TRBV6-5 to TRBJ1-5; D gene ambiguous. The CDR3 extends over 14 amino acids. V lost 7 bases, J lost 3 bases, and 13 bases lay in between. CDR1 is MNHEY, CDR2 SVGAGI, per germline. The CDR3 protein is CASTGLTVNQPQHF. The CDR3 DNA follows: TGTGCCAGCACCGGCCTGACGGTCAATCAGCCCCAGCATTTT.

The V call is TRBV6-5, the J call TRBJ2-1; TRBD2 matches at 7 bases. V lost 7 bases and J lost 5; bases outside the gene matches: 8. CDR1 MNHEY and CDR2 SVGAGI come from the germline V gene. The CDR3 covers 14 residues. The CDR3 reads CASTIPGRHNEQFF. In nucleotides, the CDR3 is TGTGCCAGCACCATCCCCGGGAGGCACAATGAGCAGTTCTTC.

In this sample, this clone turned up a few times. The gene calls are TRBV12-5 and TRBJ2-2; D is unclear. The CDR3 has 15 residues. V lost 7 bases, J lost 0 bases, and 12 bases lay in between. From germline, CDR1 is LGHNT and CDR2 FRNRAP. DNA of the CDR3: TGTGCTAGTGCCCAGACAATAGCGAACACCGGGGAGCTGTTTTTT. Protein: CASAQTIANTGELFF. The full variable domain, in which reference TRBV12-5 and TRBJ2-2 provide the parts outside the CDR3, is DARVTQTPRHKVTEMGQEVTMRCQPILGHNTVFWYRQTMMQGLELLAYFRNRAPLDDSGMPKDRFSAEMPDATLATLKIQPSEPRDSAVYFCASAQTIANTGELFFGEGSRLTVL.